This T cell receptor beta chain was recorded in a study of blood T cell repertoires in COVID-19. At the level of the study: Spain, Italy and the United States supplied samples that represented acute and convalescent COVID-19. Nucleic acid was either cDNA or gDNA, and it came from T cells, B-cell-depleted T cells, or PBMCs.

As processed by the authors: Amplification from reference gene primers served as the basis for estimated nucleated cell counts. Some clones are missing from TCRdb's copy, which holds only in-frame ones; the method was immunoSEQ multiplex PCR. The DNA was the basis for D and trimming; V, J and clone size are from that table. The sample consists of 160,000 or so clones, around 85% of them appearing once. Germline V CDR1 and CDR2: SQVTM, ANQGSEA. Trimming cost V 0 bases and J 12 bases; bases outside gene matches: 10. The CDR3 consists of 15 residues. The receptor was derived from a man aged 55 to 69 with active or convalescent COVID-19. Input material: peripheral blood. The chain joins TRBV29-1 to TRBJ2-1; 11 nucleotides match TRBD2. In DNA, the CDR3 is TGCAGCGTTGAAGAAGTGGTAGCGGGAGGGCCGATGCAGTTCTTC. Translating gives CSVEEVVAGGPMQFF.